One sample yielded the 24 T cell receptor beta chains listed below, sequenced in a study of OX40 agonist ivuxolimab in advanced cancers. Only in-frame clones appear in the TCRdb table, and some are missing; sequencing was by immunoSEQ multiplex PCR. This sample has approximately 35,000 clones, with about 87% found just once. Sequenced here: CD4+ or CD8+ T cells sorted from blood, sampled in a trial of the OX40 agonist ivuxolimab. These receptors came from an adult with an advanced solid tumor such as melanoma, head and neck, liver or kidney cancer.

CDR3 protein: CASSQTGRVQETQYF. CDR3 DNA sequence: TGTGCCAGCAGCCAAACAGGGAGGGTCCAAGAGACCCAGTACTTC. V gene TRBV4-2 combines with J gene TRBJ2-5, with D possibly being TRBD2 (7 bases). The CDR3 is 15 residues long. Trimming left V 2 bases short and J 1 base short, with 11 bases between. Germline CDR1 and CDR2: LGHNA and YNFKEQ.

The gene calls are TRBV29-1 and TRBJ2-1, with TRBD2 matching 9 bases. This CDR3 has 13 amino acids. Germline V gene lookup returns CDR1 SQVTM and CDR2 ANQGSEA. V lost 6 bases and J lost 16; bases outside the gene matches: 16. CDR3 residues: CSVLVPAGGPSFF. The CDR3 DNA follows: TGCAGCGTCCTAGTACCCGCGGGAGGGCCGAGTTTCTTC.

This chain uses TRBV5-6 with TRBJ1-5, with TRBD1 matching 7 bases. With 1 base clipped from V and 3 bases from J, the junction kept 7 bases outside the gene matches. The germline CDR1 and CDR2 sequences are SGHDT and YYEEEE. The length of the CDR3 is 16 residues. The CDR3 bases are TGTGCCAGCAGCTTGAGACAGGGAGTCTCCAATCAGCCCCAGCATTTT. It codes for CASSLRQGVSNQPQHF. The full variable domain, its missing parts supplied by reference TRBV5-6 and TRBJ1-5, is DAGVTQSPTHLIKTRGQQVTLRCSPKSGHDTVSWYQQALGQGPQFIFQYYEEEERQRGNFPDRFSGHQFPNYSSELNVNALLLGDSALYLCASSLRQGVSNQPQHFGDGTRLSIL.

This sequence joins TRBV5-4 and TRBJ2-7; a possible D gene is TRBD2 (5 bases). The CDR3 contains 15 residues. Germline V gene data show CDR1 as SGHNT and CDR2 as YYREEE (reference sequence). The V end was cut by 4 bases, the J end by 4 bases, with 18 bases between. DNA for the CDR3: TGTGCCAGCAGCGGTGGTGGGAGCGGAGTATACGAGCAGTACTTC. It yields the protein CASSGGGSGVYEQYF.

CDR3 DNA sequence: TGTGCCAGCAACCTCCTCAGGAGTGAAGCTTTCTTT. Translating it yields CASNLLRSEAFF. The chain uses TRBV28 and TRBJ1-1; D gene unclear. The CDR3 loop spans 12 amino acids. Trimming took 7 bases from V and 7 from J, leaving 13 bases between them. Germline loops: CDR1 MDHEN, CDR2 SYDVKM.

The chain carries TRBV19 and TRBJ2-5, with D possibly being TRBD1 or TRBD2 (5 bases each). Germline lookup yields CDR1 LNHDA and CDR2 SQIVND (reference sequence). V shed 5 bases and J shed 5 bases, with 18 bases lying between them. The CDR3 totals 15 residues. This chain's CDR3 is CASSGAAEAEETQYF. The CDR3 DNA follows: TGTGCCAGTAGTGGGGCCGCGGAGGCGGAGGAGACCCAGTACTTC.

This sequence joins TRBV6-4 and TRBJ2-3; TRBD2 aligns across 10 bases. CDR1 is MRHNA and CDR2 is SNTAGT in the germline V gene. With V trimmed by 3 bases and J by 4 bases, 7 bases remained unmatched. CDR3 size: 16 residues. The chain's CDR3 is CASSDVQRGGPDTQYF. The DNA of the CDR3 is TGTGCCAGCAGTGATGTCCAGCGGGGGGGCCCAGATACGCAGTATTTT.

The chain links TRBV27 to TRBJ1-2; TRBD1 agrees at 9 bases. CDR3 length: 14 residues. V trimming: 6 bases; J trimming: 0 bases; junction bases outside the gene matches: 2. CDR1 and CDR2 (germline): MNHEY, SMNVEV (reference sequence). The CDR3 DNA reads as TGTGCCAGCAGGAGACAGGGGGCTAACTATGGCTACACCTTC. It encodes CASRRQGANYGYTF.

The chain uses TRBV27 and TRBJ2-2; TRBD2 matches at 13 bases. Germline CDR1 and CDR2: MNHEY and SMNVEV (reference sequence). This CDR3 has 19 residues. The junction had 13 bases not matched to a gene; V was cut back by 2 bases and J by 7 bases. The CDR3 DNA sequence: TGTGCCAGCAGTTTAAATGCAGCCCCGGGACTAGCGGGACGCGGGGAGCTGTTTTTT. Translated: CASSLNAAPGLAGRGELFF.

The chain employs TRBV7-2 and TRBJ1-4, with D possibly matching TRBD1 (5 bases). Germline CDR1 SGHTA, CDR2 FQGNSA. Trimming took off 4 bases at V and 4 bases at J, with 13 bases between the two ends. The CDR3 has 15 amino acids. This chain's CDR3 is CASSWIRGGNEKLFF. The CDR3, as DNA: TGTGCCAGCAGCTGGATCCGTGGGGGTAATGAAAAACTGTTTTTT.

This clone was recorded a few times. This chain links TRBV28 with TRBJ2-1; D tentatively fits TRBD1 or TRBD2 (5 bases each). The V gene's germline CDR1 is MDHEN and CDR2 SYDVKM. With 2 bases removed from V and 5 bases from J, the gap between germline ends came to 10 bases. CDR3 length equals 14 residues. This CDR3 is CASSLGWGNNEQFF. The CDR3 DNA follows: TGTGCCAGCAGTTTAGGTTGGGGGAACAATGAGCAGTTCTTC. The full variable domain, completed using reference TRBV28 and TRBJ2-1, is DVKVTQSSRYLVKRTGEKVFLECVQDMDHENMFWYRQDPGLGLRLIYFSYDVKMKEKGDIPEGYSVSREKKERFSLILESASTNQTSMYLCASSLGWGNNEQFFGPGTRLTVL.

This chain connects TRBV4-1 to TRBJ2-3; TRBD1 might be the D (5 bases). The germline V gene encodes CDR1 MGHRA and CDR2 YSYEKL. The CDR3 loop spans 14 amino acids. V was cut by 3 bases and J by 3 bases, with 10 bases left in between. The CDR3 protein is CASSHIAGTDTQYF. As DNA, the CDR3 is TGCGCCAGCAGCCACATAGCAGGGACAGATACGCAGTATTTT.

The J gene is TRBJ2-3, the V gene TRBV27, with D perhaps assigned TRBD1 or TRBD2 (5 bases each). In germline, CDR1 is MNHEY, CDR2 SMNVEV (reference sequence). The ends were cut back, 3 bases at V and 3 bases at J, with 10 bases in the middle. CDR3 size: 14 residues. This CDR3 reads CASSFRDATDTQYF. The CDR3 nucleotides are TGTGCCAGCAGTTTCCGGGACGCAACAGATACGCAGTATTTT.

The V call is TRBV28, the J call TRBJ2-2; D is uncertain. The germline CDR1 and CDR2 sequences are MDHEN and SYDVKM. V was trimmed by 4 bases and J by 4 bases, leaving 16 bases between them. The CDR3 covers 16 residues. CDR3 in amino acids: CASSSRTAMVTGELFF. CDR3 sequence (DNA): TGTGCCAGCAGTTCTCGGACGGCAATGGTCACCGGGGAGCTGTTTTTT.

The J gene is TRBJ2-7, the V gene TRBV5-4; TRBD2 agrees at 14 bases. V dropped 2 bases and J dropped 0; count of bases not matched to a gene: 7. The CDR3 is 18 residues long. CDR1 is SGHNT, CDR2 YYREEE, per germline (reference sequence). CDR3 amino acids: CASSFGTSGGLISYEQYF. Written as DNA, the CDR3 is TGTGCCAGCAGCTTCGGGACTAGCGGGGGCCTTATCTCCTACGAGCAGTACTTC.

The rearrangement joins TRBV15 to TRBJ2-7; D gene ambiguous. Germline-derived CDR1 and CDR2 are LNHNV and YYDKDF (reference sequence). The length of the CDR3 is 18 residues. With 3 bases removed from V and 0 bases from J, the gap between germline ends came to 21 bases. CDR3 sequence (DNA): TGTGCCACCAGCAGCTTTTCCGCCGGGCTCCACCCCTCCTACGAGCAGTACTTC. Protein: CATSSFSAGLHPSYEQYF.

The genes are TRBV19 and TRBJ2-1; 7 bases are a match to TRBD2. V was pared by 3 bases and J by 12 bases, with 14 bases of the junction left unmatched. The germline CDR1 and CDR2 sequences are LNHDA and SQIVND (reference sequence). The CDR3 totals 15 residues. CDR3 in DNA: TGTGCCAGTAGTATGAAGGGACTTAGCGGGCTAGGGCAGTTCTTC. It yields the protein CASSMKGLSGLGQFF.

This chain joins TRBV25-1 and TRBJ2-1; D is uncertain. V was cut by 3 bases and J by 10 bases, with 7 bases left in between. In germline, CDR1 is MGHDK, CDR2 SYGVNS. The CDR3 runs to 11 residues. The CDR3 spells CASSDSQEQFF. In DNA form, the CDR3 reads TGTGCCAGCAGTGACAGTCAGGAGCAGTTCTTC.

This chain links TRBV10-3 with TRBJ2-5; either TRBD1 or TRBD2 may fit D (7 bases each). Looked up from germline, CDR1 is ENHRY and CDR2 is SYGVKD. Trimming removed 5 bases at V and 1 base at J, with 17 bases between. There are 16 residues in the CDR3. The CDR3 DNA is TGTGCCATCAGTTCAAACAGGGGAGGGGGCCAAGAGACCCAGTACTTC. The encoded protein is CAISSNRGGGQETQYF.

V gene TRBV2 combines with J gene TRBJ2-1; perhaps TRBD1 as D (5 bases). V was shortened by 6 bases and J by 6 bases, with 12 bases between the two germline ends. This CDR3 contains 13 residues. Germline lookup yields CDR1 SNHLY and CDR2 FYNNEI. The CDR3: CASRRDSLNEQFF. Here the CDR3 DNA reads TGTGCCAGCAGGCGAGACAGCCTCAATGAGCAGTTCTTC. Full variable domain (remainder filled in from reference TRBV2 and TRBJ2-1): EPEVTQTPSHQVTQMGQEVILRCVPISNHLYFYWYRQILGQKVEFLVSFYNNEISEKSEIFDDQFSVERPDGSNFTLKIRSTKLEDSAMYFCASRRDSLNEQFFGPGTRLTVL.

The gene calls are TRBV14 and TRBJ1-4; D not resolved. CDR1 and CDR2 (germline): SGHDN, FVKESK. Trimming removed 3 bases from V and 0 bases from J, with 14 bases in between. The length of the CDR3 is 17 residues. CDR3 in amino acids: CASSQSLGQATNEKLFF. The CDR3 coding sequence is TGTGCCAGCAGCCAGAGTCTTGGGCAAGCAACTAATGAAAAACTGTTTTTT.

This clone has only a few counts. The chain is built from TRBV28 and TRBJ2-5, with a possible D match to TRBD2 (6 bases). Trimming cost V 2 bases and J 3 bases, with 13 bases left between them. The germline CDR1 and CDR2 sequences are MDHEN and SYDVKM. This CDR3 region has 15 residues. CDR3 sequence: CASSLNPGSKETQYF. The CDR3 bases are TGTGCCAGCAGTTTAAACCCCGGGAGCAAAGAGACCCAGTACTTC. Full variable domain (outside the CDR3, taken from reference TRBV28 and TRBJ2-5): DVKVTQSSRYLVKRTGEKVFLECVQDMDHENMFWYRQDPGLGLRLIYFSYDVKMKEKGDIPEGYSVSREKKERFSLILESASTNQTSMYLCASSLNPGSKETQYFGPGTRLLVL.

The chain joins TRBV5-5 to TRBJ2-5; 12 bases fit TRBD1. V shed 2 bases, J shed 5 bases, and the junction held 4 bases outside the gene matches. The germline V gene encodes CDR1 SGHKS and CDR2 YYEKEE (reference sequence). This CDR3 contains 15 residues. CDR3 bases: TGTGCCAGCAGCTTTGGGACAGGGGGCTGGGAGACCCAGTACTTC. Translation: CASSFGTGGWETQYF.

The rearrangement uses TRBV27 and TRBJ1-2; 12 nucleotides align to TRBD1. V lost 6 bases and J lost 4; bases outside the gene matches: 3. Germline assignment: CDR1 MNHEY and CDR2 SMNVEV (reference sequence). The CDR3 sequence is 14 residues long. The CDR3 DNA is TGTGCCAGCAGGGGACAGGGGGCTGGCTATGGCTACACCTTC. This codes for CASRGQGAGYGYTF.